This TCR beta chain was retrieved from a study of T cells expressing NK-cell markers. The study's findings and limits: Of the CD8+ T cells in five or six donors, 1.0-7.0% belonged to dominant NKG2C+ clonotypes. No clear determination of HCMV specificity was made for expanded NKG2C+ T cell clones.

With UMIs, 5'RACE template switching was used to make TCR beta cDNA. For each CDR3 protein, TCRdb gives one entry from its re-call of the 5' RACE reads, without DNA. This repertoire comprises 500,000 to 700,000 distinct CDR3 sequences; its ten largest clones make up less than 4.5%. Comments on this clonotype: The antigen is undetermined.

This sequence was found in a young man in good health. The sample consisted of blood T cells: a sorted CD56 or NKG2C T cell subset, CD4+ or CD8+ T cells, or bulk PBMC T cells (not recorded which).

CDR3 region: CASSQARVETQYF. The J gene is TRBJ2-5, the V gene TRBV4-2; TCRdb calls TRBD1, which cannot be checked without DNA. In germline, CDR1 is LGHNA, CDR2 YNFKEQ. The CDR3 runs to 13 residues.